The source of this T cell receptor beta chain is a study of blood T cell repertoires in COVID-19. Study in general: Donors in the United States, Italy and Spain gave samples during acute or convalescent COVID-19. Nucleic acid was either cDNA or gDNA, and it came from T cells, B-cell-depleted T cells, or PBMCs.

Authors' analysis steps: Nucleated cell counts were estimated from reference gene primer amplification. Some clones are missing from TCRdb's copy, which holds only in-frame ones; the method was immunoSEQ multiplex PCR. That table is the source of V, J and clone size, and D and trimming were worked out from the DNA. Of some 40,000 clones listed, around four fifths are singletons. The CDR3 totals 16 residues. After removal of 2 bases from V and 8 bases from J, the junction contained 8 bases not matched to a gene. Germline CDR1 reads SGHDN; CDR2 reads FVKESK. The TCR was taken from a man of 80 years or more with active or convalescent COVID-19. The source material was peripheral blood. This chain uses TRBV14 with TRBJ2-3; 12 bases are shared with TRBD2. Here the CDR3 reads CASSQWTSGTALTQYF. The CDR3 nucleotides read TGTGCCAGCAGCCAATGGACTAGCGGGACTGCGCTTACGCAGTATTTT.